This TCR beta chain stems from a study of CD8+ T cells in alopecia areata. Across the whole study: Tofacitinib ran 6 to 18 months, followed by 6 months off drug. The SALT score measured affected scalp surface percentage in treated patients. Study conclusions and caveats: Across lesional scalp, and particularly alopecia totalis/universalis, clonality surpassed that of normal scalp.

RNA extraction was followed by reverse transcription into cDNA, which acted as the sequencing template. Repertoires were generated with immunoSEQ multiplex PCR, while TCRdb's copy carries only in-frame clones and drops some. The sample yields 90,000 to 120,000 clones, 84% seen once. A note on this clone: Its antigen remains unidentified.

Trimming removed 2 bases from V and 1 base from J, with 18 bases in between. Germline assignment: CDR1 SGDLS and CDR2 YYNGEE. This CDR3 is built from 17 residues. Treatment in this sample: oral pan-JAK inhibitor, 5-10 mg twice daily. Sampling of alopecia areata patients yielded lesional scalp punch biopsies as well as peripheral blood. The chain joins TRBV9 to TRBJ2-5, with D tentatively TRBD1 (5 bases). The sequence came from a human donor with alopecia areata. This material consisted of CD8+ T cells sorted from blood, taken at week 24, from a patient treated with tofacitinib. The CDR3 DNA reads TGTGCCAGCAGCGTTAGCAAAGGGGCCCGACTCCAAGAGACCCAGTACTTC. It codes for CASSVSKGARLQETQYF.